Below, one T cell receptor (beta chain) is given with its context. Method: immunoSEQ multiplex PCR; TCRdb's copy keeps in-frame clones and lacks some. The data contain 150,000 or so clones, about 86% of them singletons. This sample was included in a study of blood T cell repertoires in COVID-19. This TCR was sampled from a woman aged 60 to 75 with acute or convalescent COVID-19. The specimen sequenced was peripheral blood.

The CDR3 loop reads CASSAAWNEQFF. CDR3 nucleotide sequence: TGTGCCAGTAGTGCGGCGTGGAATGAGCAGTTCTTC. J is TRBJ2-1 and V is TRBV19, with D uncertain. V shed 5 bases and J shed 7 bases, with 9 bases lying between them. Germline CDR1 LNHDA, CDR2 SQIVND (reference sequence). The CDR3 covers 12 residues.